Listed below are T cell receptor beta chains from one sample, sequenced in a study of control samples from healthy donors and cancer patients. Using immunoSEQ multiplex PCR, the repertoire was profiled, and TCRdb retains in-frame clones only, with some absent. The sample includes about 160,000 clones, about 94% of them seen just once. Sequenced input: blood. The source is a woman between 40 and 50 years old in good health. CDR3s include the opening cysteine and the closing phenylalanine or tryptophan. The order of the fields is clone size, CDR3 length, D gene, J gene, V gene, CDR3 DNA, CDR3 protein. D genes are given only for firm matches. Where a row states a size, it is once, few, many or the class of an expanded clone; other rows omit it.

clone_size: .; cdr3_length: 15; d_call: .; j_call: TRBJ2-2; v_call: TRBV6-5; cdr3_nt: TGTGCCAGCAGTTACGGGGGGCGGGCCACCGGGGAGCTGTTTTTT; cdr3_aa: CASSYGGRATGELFF
clone_size: .; cdr3_length: 15; d_call: .; j_call: TRBJ1-4; v_call: TRBV19; cdr3_nt: TGTGCCAGTACCGAAACCGGGACAAGAAATGAAAAACTGTTTTTT; cdr3_aa: CASTETGTRNEKLFF
clone_size: .; cdr3_length: 15; d_call: .; j_call: TRBJ1-2; v_call: TRBV6-1; cdr3_nt: TGTGCCAGCAGTGAAGCGGGTGCAAGTCTCTATGGCTACACCTTC; cdr3_aa: CASSEAGASLYGYTF
clone_size: .; cdr3_length: 18; d_call: .; j_call: TRBJ2-1; v_call: TRBV19; cdr3_nt: TGTGCCAGTAGTATAGATCTGACGGCGGGTAGCTCCTACAATGAGCAGTTCTTC; cdr3_aa: CASSIDLTAGSSYNEQFF
clone_size: once; cdr3_length: 15; d_call: TRBD1; j_call: TRBJ1-2; v_call: TRBV28; cdr3_nt: TGTGCCAGCAGCGGGGGACAGGTTATCCTCTATGGCTACACCTTC; cdr3_aa: CASSGGQVILYGYTF
clone_size: .; cdr3_length: 13; d_call: .; j_call: TRBJ1-3; v_call: TRBV19; cdr3_nt: TGTGCCAGTAGTACAGGGGCTGGAAACACCATATATTTT; cdr3_aa: CASSTGAGNTIYF
clone_size: .; cdr3_length: 15; d_call: TRBD1; j_call: TRBJ2-3; v_call: TRBV19; cdr3_nt: TGTGCCAGTAGTATCGGGACAGGTTCCACAGATACGCAGTATTTT; cdr3_aa: CASSIGTGSTDTQYF
clone_size: .; cdr3_length: 14; d_call: .; j_call: TRBJ1-4; v_call: TRBV4-3; cdr3_nt: TGCGCCAGCAGCCAAGATATGGAGAATGAAAAACTGTTTTTT; cdr3_aa: CASSQDMENEKLFF
clone_size: .; cdr3_length: 13; d_call: TRBD1; j_call: TRBJ1-2; v_call: TRBV5-1; cdr3_nt: TGCGCCAGCAGCGAGGGGGCCTACTATGGCTACACCTTC; cdr3_aa: CASSEGAYYGYTF
clone_size: .; cdr3_length: 15; d_call: .; j_call: TRBJ1-3; v_call: TRBV11-1; cdr3_nt: TGTGCCAGCAGCTTATCTATGACAGGAAGAAACACCATATATTTT; cdr3_aa: CASSLSMTGRNTIYF
clone_size: .; cdr3_length: 15; d_call: .; j_call: TRBJ1-5; v_call: TRBV5-5; cdr3_nt: TGTGCCAGCAGCTTGAGCCCGATTAGCAATCAGCCCCAGCATTTT; cdr3_aa: CASSLSPISNQPQHF
clone_size: .; cdr3_length: 15; d_call: .; j_call: TRBJ2-2; v_call: TRBV9; cdr3_nt: TGTGCCAGCAGCGTGAGGGACGCGAACACCGGGGAGCTGTTTTTT; cdr3_aa: CASSVRDANTGELFF
clone_size: .; cdr3_length: 16; d_call: .; j_call: TRBJ2-7; v_call: TRBV7-2; cdr3_nt: TGTGCCAGCAGCATGTCGGGGGCCAGAATCTCCTACGAGCAGTACTTC; cdr3_aa: CASSMSGARISYEQYF
clone_size: few; cdr3_length: 17; d_call: TRBD1; j_call: TRBJ1-6; v_call: TRBV4-1; cdr3_nt: TGCGCCAGCAGCCAAGAGTTAGGGGGAGGGGGCCATTCACCCCTCCACTTT; cdr3_aa: CASSQELGGGGHSPLHF